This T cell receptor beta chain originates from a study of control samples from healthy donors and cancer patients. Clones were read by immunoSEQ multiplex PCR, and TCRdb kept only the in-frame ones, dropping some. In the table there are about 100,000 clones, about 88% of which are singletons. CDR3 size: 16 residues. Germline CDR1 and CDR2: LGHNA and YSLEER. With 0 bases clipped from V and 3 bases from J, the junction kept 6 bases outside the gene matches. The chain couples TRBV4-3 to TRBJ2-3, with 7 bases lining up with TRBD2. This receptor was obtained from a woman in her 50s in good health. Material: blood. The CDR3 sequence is CASSQDYGGSTDTQYF. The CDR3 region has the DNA TGCGCCAGCAGCCAAGATTATGGCGGGAGTACAGATACGCAGTATTTT.